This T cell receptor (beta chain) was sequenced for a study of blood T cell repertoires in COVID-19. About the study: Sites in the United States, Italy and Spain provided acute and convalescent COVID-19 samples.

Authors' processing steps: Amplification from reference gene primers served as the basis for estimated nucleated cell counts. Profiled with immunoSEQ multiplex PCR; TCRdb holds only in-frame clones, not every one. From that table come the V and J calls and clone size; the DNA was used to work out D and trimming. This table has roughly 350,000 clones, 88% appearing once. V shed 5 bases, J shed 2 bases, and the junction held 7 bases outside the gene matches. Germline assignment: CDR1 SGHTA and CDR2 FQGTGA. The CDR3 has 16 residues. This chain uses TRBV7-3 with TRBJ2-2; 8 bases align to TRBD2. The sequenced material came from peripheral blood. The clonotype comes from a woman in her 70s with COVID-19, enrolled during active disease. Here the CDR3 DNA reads TGTGCCAGCAGCGAACGGGGGGGCCAAAACACCGGGGAGCTGTTTTTT. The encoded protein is CASSERGGQNTGELFF.